Presented here are 8 T cell receptor beta chains from one specimen sequenced in a study of shared clonotypes between healthy human individuals. Sequencing used immunoSEQ multiplex PCR; TCRdb keeps in-frame clones, though not all of them. There are 1,500,000 or so clones in the sample; roughly 96% occur only once, and approximately 1% lies in the top ten. Sequencing used naive CD4+ T cells sorted from blood. Regarding subset: CD45RA+ positively selected. These receptors originate from a young man in good health.

The J gene is TRBJ2-2, the V gene TRBV5-8; TRBD1 agrees at 9 bases. Germline CDR1 is SGHTS and CDR2 is YDEGEE. Losses at the gene ends were 4 bases for V and 6 bases for J; bases not matched to a gene: 10. The CDR3 extends over 16 amino acids. The CDR3 reads CASSSGQGPSPGELFF. In DNA form, the CDR3 reads TGTGCCAGCAGCAGCGGACAGGGGCCTTCCCCCGGGGAGCTGTTTTTT.

The rearrangement links TRBV5-8 to TRBJ2-7; 12 bases match TRBD2. The CDR3 totals 15 residues. V was pared by 1 base and J by 4 bases, with 3 bases of the junction left unmatched. Per germline, CDR1 SGHTS and CDR2 YDEGEE. For the CDR3, the DNA is TGTGCCAGCAGCTTGTTGACTAGCGGGAGATACGAGCAGTACTTC. Its translation: CASSLLTSGRYEQYF. Full variable domain (remainder filled in from reference TRBV5-8 and TRBJ2-7): EAGVTQSPTHLIKTRGQQATLRCSPISGHTSVYWYQQALGLGLQFLLWYDEGEERNRGNFPPRFSGRQFPNYSSELNVNALELEDSALYLCASSLLTSGRYEQYFGPGTRLTVT.

The chain recombines TRBV28 with TRBJ2-7; D remains unclear. This CDR3 contains 13 residues. Germline lookup yields CDR1 MDHEN and CDR2 SYDVKM. The V gene lost 4 bases and the J gene lost 3 bases, with 10 bases spanning the gap. CDR3 sequence reads: CASSSPGYYEQYF. DNA of the CDR3: TGTGCCAGCAGTTCCCCCGGCTACTACGAGCAGTACTTC.

The chain combines TRBV19 with TRBJ2-2; the D gene could be TRBD1 or TRBD2 (6 bases each). CDR3 length equals 16 residues. Germline V gene sequence: CDR1 LNHDA, CDR2 SQIVND (reference sequence). Deletions cut 6 bases from V and 6 bases from J, with 20 bases between. In nucleotides, the CDR3 is TGTGCCAGTAGACCTATAGGGGGACTTAGGCCCGGGGAGCTGTTTTTT. This translates into CASRPIGGLRPGELFF.

To note about this clone: A read error may account for a junction end that differs from germline. This chain links TRBV7-7 with TRBJ2-1; TRBD2 is a possible D gene (5 bases). The CDR3 consists of 15 residues. Germline V gene data show CDR1 as SSHAT and CDR2 as FNYEAQ (reference sequence). The chain's CDR3 is CASSPNPGIYNEQFF. The DNA for the CDR3 is TGTGCTAGCAGCCCGAACCCCGGGATCTACAATGAGCAGTTCTTC.

The chain couples TRBV7-2 to TRBJ1-4; D is unresolved. In germline, CDR1 is SGHTA, CDR2 FQGNSA. V was clipped by 2 bases and J by 4 bases, with 8 bases between them. The CDR3 has 14 residues. DNA of the CDR3: TGTGCCAGCAGCTTATTGACGGTTAATGAAAAACTGTTTTTT. Translating it yields CASSLLTVNEKLFF.

The gene calls are TRBV18 and TRBJ1-1; 8 nucleotides match TRBD1. The trim removed 0 bases at V and 5 bases at J, leaving 8 bases unmatched. Germline loops: CDR1 KGHSH, CDR2 LQKENI. The CDR3 covers 16 residues. As DNA, the CDR3 is TGTGCCAGCTCACCACCGGGCAGGGGGCGCGGGACTGAAGCTTTCTTT. Translating gives CASSPPGRGRGTEAFF.

The chain is built from TRBV18 and TRBJ2-7, with 13 bases matching TRBD2. With 3 bases clipped from V and 7 bases from J, the junction kept 6 bases outside the gene matches. The germline V gene has CDR1 KGHSH and CDR2 LQKENI. The CDR3 spans 15 residues. The CDR3 DNA follows: TGTGCCAGCTCACCCCAAGGACTAGCGGGAGTTGAGCAGTACTTC. Protein: CASSPQGLAGVEQYF.